This TCR beta chain was profiled in a study of blood T cell repertoires in COVID-19. Study details: COVID-19 samples collected from the United States, Italy and Spain covered acute and convalescent phases. T cells, B-cell-depleted T cells, or PBMCs supplied cDNA or gDNA.

Between the trimmed V and J ends, which lost 0 bases and 1 base, there was a span of 6 bases. This CDR3 is 14 amino acids long. Germline lookup yields CDR1 SGHVS and CDR2 FQNEAQ. In the original analysis: Reference gene primer amplification in the assay estimated nucleated cell counts. Repertoires were generated with immunoSEQ multiplex PCR, while TCRdb's copy carries only in-frame clones and drops some. D and trimming were read from the DNA, whereas the V and J calls and clone size are those reported in that table. This sample has approximately 89,000 clones, with over 75% found just once. Sequencing input: peripheral blood. The receptor was derived from a human donor in a cohort sampled during active COVID-19. The chain is built from TRBV7-8 and TRBJ1-1; D remains unclear. The CDR3 bases are TGTGCCAGCAGCTTAGCAAGCGGGAACACTGAAGCTTTCTTT. Amino acid sequence: CASSLASGNTEAFF.